This passage covers 13 T cell receptor beta chains from one sample sequenced in a study of T cell repertoires in cytomegalovirus infection. TCRdb reprocessed the reads via MiXCR and lists one record per CDR3 protein. The sample consists of some 320,000 distinct CDR3 sequences, around a tenth of them appearing once. The sequenced material came from PBMCs. All receptors derive from a human donor in good health (CMV status not recorded). Some clones in this sample may be carry-over from other donors' samples.

The chain carries TRBV6-6 and TRBJ1-1; D is unclear. Germline V lookup: CDR1 MNHNY, CDR2 SVGAGI (reference sequence). V lost 7 bases and J lost 5, with 11 bases in between. The CDR3 has 12 residues. For the CDR3, the DNA is TGTGCCAGCAAGAGTGCCGGGACTGAAGCTTTCTTT. Its translation is CASKSAGTEAFF.

This clonotype has only a few counts. J is TRBJ2-1 and V is TRBV15; D ambiguous. The germline V gene has CDR1 LNHNV and CDR2 YYDKDF (reference sequence). The V end was cut by 0 bases, the J end by 6 bases, with 6 bases between. This CDR3 has 13 residues. CDR3: CATSREDRNEQFF. In nucleotides, the CDR3 is TGTGCCACCAGCAGAGAAGACCGCAATGAGCAGTTCTTC.

This clonotype was picked up many times. V is TRBV4-1 and J is TRBJ2-7; 13 bases map to TRBD2. The CDR3 is 18 residues long. Germline CDR1 and CDR2: MGHRA and YSYEKL. V dropped 2 bases and J dropped 0; count of bases not matched to a gene: 7. The CDR3 spells CASSQLGLAGDPSYEQYF. DNA for the CDR3: TGCGCCAGCAGCCAACTAGGACTAGCGGGGGATCCCTCCTACGAGCAGTACTTC.

The rearrangement links TRBV7-8 to TRBJ2-3; D remains ambiguous. The CDR3 is 12 residues long. Trimming removed 2 bases from V and 6 bases from J, with 6 bases in between. Looked up from germline, CDR1 is SGHVS and CDR2 is FQNEAQ. The CDR3 sequence is CASSLNGDTQYF. CDR3 coding DNA: TGTGCCAGCAGCTTAAACGGGGATACGCAGTATTTT.

This clonotype turned up a few times. This chain connects TRBV20-1 to TRBJ1-5, with D perhaps TRBD1 (5 bases). Trimming pared 0 bases from V and 0 bases from J, leaving 9 bases between. CDR1 and CDR2 from the germline V gene are DFQATT and SNEGSKA (reference sequence). The CDR3 contains 15 residues. CDR3 residues: CSAREGPFSNQPQHF. In nucleotides, the CDR3 is TGCAGTGCTAGAGAGGGACCTTTTAGCAATCAGCCCCAGCATTTT.

V gene TRBV15 combines with J gene TRBJ1-2, with 7 bases fitting TRBD1. The trim removed 5 bases at V and 1 base at J, leaving 4 bases unmatched. The CDR3 totals 14 residues. Germline-derived CDR1 and CDR2 are LNHNV and YYDKDF (reference sequence). The CDR3 region is CATSEQGRNYGYTF. The CDR3 DNA is TGTGCCACCAGCGAACAGGGGCGTAACTATGGCTACACCTTC.

The table lists this clonotype with a few counts. V gene TRBV19 combines with J gene TRBJ2-1, with TRBD2 matching over 7 bases. J gave up 4 bases and V 4 bases, and 19 bases lay outside the gene matches. This CDR3 comprises 19 residues. Germline lookup yields CDR1 LNHDA and CDR2 SQIVND (reference sequence). The CDR3 bases are TGTGCCAGTAGTAATACCTATCAGTCGGTCGCGGGAGCTTACAATGAGCAGTTCTTC. Translation: CASSNTYQSVAGAYNEQFF.

There are a few counts of this clonotype. The CDR3 reads CASSHPRTPLHF. CDR3 coding DNA: TGTGCCAGCTCACACCCGAGGACACCCCTCCACTTT. This rearrangement joins TRBV18 to TRBJ1-6; D not certain. V gave up 4 bases and J gave up 11 bases, with 9 bases separating them. The germline gives CDR1 KGHSH, CDR2 LQKENI. CDR3 length equals 12 residues. The full variable domain, its missing parts supplied by reference TRBV18 and TRBJ1-6, is NAGVMQNPRHLVRRRGQEARLRCSPMKGHSHVYWYRQLPEEGLKFMVYLQKENIIDESGMPKERFSAEFPKEGPSILRIQQVVRGDSAAYFCASSHPRTPLHFGNGTRLTVT.

This clonotype turned up a few times. CDR3 sequence reads: CASSFLGRGSDEQFF. The DNA of the CDR3 is TGTGCCAGCAGCTTTTTGGGCAGGGGCTCTGATGAGCAGTTCTTC. The chain uses TRBV7-3 and TRBJ2-1, with D possibly matching TRBD1 (6 bases). This CDR3 contains 15 residues. Germline assignment: CDR1 SGHTA and CDR2 FQGTGA. V was clipped by 3 bases and J by 8 bases, with 17 bases between them.

This sequence joins TRBV6-5 and TRBJ1-1; D is ambiguous. The CDR3 contains 17 residues. V lost 1 base and J 4 bases, leaving 19 bases between the germline ends. The germline V gene has CDR1 MNHEY and CDR2 SVGAGI. The CDR3 here is CASSYFTGPGQSTEAFF. CDR3 nucleotides: TGTGCCAGCAGTTACTTCACCGGGCCCGGCCAGTCCACTGAAGCTTTCTTT.

This clonotype was observed many times. This rearrangement joins TRBV12-3 or TRBV12-4 to TRBJ2-4, with TRBD1 matching 7 bases. The CDR3 extends over 14 amino acids. The V and J ends lost 8 bases and 3 bases, in that order; junction bases with no gene match: 7. CDR3 nucleotides: TGTGCCAGCGGGACAACAGGGGTCAAAAACATTCAGTACTTC. The encoded protein is CASGTTGVKNIQYF.

This clonotype has only a few counts. The genes are TRBV12-3 or TRBV12-4 and TRBJ1-5, with 8 nucleotides matching TRBD1. The CDR3 extends over 16 amino acids. J lost 0 bases, V lost 6 bases, and 7 bases had no gene match. The CDR3 nucleotides read TGTGCCAGCAGAGCTCCAGGGGGCCGTAGCAATCAGCCCCAGCATTTT. Translated: CASRAPGGRSNQPQHF.

This clonotype came up many times. The chain uses TRBV6-1 and TRBJ1-5; D ambiguous. V shed 1 base and J shed 4 bases, with 11 bases lying between them. Looked up from germline, CDR1 is MNHNS and CDR2 is SASEGT. This CDR3 has 15 amino acids. The CDR3 region is CASSEGLGKNQPQHF. CDR3 DNA: TGTGCCAGCAGTGAAGGACTGGGAAAAAATCAGCCCCAGCATTTT.